The text below deals with one T cell receptor (beta chain). Antigen: not known. Semi-nested PCR with Nested Universal Primer A followed constant-region reverse priming of full-length variable regions. One entry per CDR3 protein results from TCRdb running MiXCR on the 5' RACE reads. The sample shows approximately 53,000 distinct CDR3 sequences, more than 25% of them seen only once. Germline V gene sequence: CDR1 DFQATT, CDR2 SNEGSKA (reference sequence). The V end lost 4 bases, the J end lost 7 bases, and 14 bases lay between the germline ends. The CDR3 has 13 residues. Study findings and constraints: In terms of TCR gene usage, tumor memory CD4+ T cells clustered together with blood and lymph node memory CD4+ cells, as well as with lymph node naive CD4+ cells. Larger-cohort validation covered only one TCR beta V-J rearrangement.

The chain is built from TRBV20-1 and TRBJ2-1; D is possibly TRBD1 (5 bases). The TCR originated in a female donor with breast cancer. Material for sequencing was tumor-infiltrating memory CD4+ T cells sorted from the breast tumor. Subset meaning: memory CD4+ T cells, CD4+CD45RO+CD25-. The chain's CDR3 is CSAILTEVNEQFF. The CDR3 nucleotides read TGCAGTGCTATTTTGACAGAGGTAAATGAGCAGTTCTTC.